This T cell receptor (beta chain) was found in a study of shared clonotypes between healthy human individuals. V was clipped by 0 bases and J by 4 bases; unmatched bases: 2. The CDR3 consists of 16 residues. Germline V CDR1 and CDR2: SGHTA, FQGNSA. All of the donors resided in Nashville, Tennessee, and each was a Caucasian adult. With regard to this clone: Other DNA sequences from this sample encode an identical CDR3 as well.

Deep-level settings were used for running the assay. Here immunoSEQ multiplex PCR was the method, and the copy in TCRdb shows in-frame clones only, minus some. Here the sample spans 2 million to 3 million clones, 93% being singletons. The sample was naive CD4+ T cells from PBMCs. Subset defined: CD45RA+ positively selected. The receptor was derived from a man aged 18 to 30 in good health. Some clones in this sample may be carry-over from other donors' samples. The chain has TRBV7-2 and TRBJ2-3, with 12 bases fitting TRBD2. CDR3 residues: CASSLALAGGADTQYF. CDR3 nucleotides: TGTGCCAGCAGCTTAGCTCTAGCGGGAGGGGCAGATACGCAGTATTTT.